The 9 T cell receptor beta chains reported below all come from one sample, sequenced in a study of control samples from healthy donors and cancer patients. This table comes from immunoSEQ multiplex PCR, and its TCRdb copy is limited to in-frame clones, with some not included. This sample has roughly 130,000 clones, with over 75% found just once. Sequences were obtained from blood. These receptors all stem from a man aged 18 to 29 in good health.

CDR3: CASSRDFSNQPQHF. The CDR3 nucleotides read TGTGCCAGCTCCAGGGACTTTAGCAATCAGCCCCAGCATTTT. The chain is built from TRBV2 and TRBJ1-5; TRBD1 is a possible D gene (5 bases). This CDR3 comprises 14 residues. The V and J ends lost 8 bases and 0 bases respectively, with 11 bases between them. CDR1 is SNHLY and CDR2 is FYNNEI in the germline V gene.

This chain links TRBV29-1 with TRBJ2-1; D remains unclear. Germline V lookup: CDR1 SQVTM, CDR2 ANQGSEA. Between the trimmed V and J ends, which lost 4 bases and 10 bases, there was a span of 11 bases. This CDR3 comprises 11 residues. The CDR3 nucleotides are TGCAGCGTTGCGATAGATCGGGAGCAGTTCTTC. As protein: CSVAIDREQFF.

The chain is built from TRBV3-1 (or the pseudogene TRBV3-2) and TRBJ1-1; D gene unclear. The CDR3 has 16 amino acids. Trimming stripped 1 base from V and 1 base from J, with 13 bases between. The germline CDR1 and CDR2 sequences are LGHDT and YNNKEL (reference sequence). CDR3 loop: CASSQGEGASNTEAFF. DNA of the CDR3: TGTGCCAGCAGCCAAGGGGAGGGTGCTTCGAACACTGAAGCTTTCTTT.

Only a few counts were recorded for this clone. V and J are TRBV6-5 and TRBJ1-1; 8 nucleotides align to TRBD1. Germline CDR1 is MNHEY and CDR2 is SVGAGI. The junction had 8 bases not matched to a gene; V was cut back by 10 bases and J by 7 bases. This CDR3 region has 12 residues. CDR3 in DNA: TGTGCCACCGACAGGGGCTCGGGTGAAGCTTTCTTT. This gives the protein CATDRGSGEAFF.

CDR3 loop: CASSLTGETQYF. CDR3 DNA sequence: TGTGCCAGCAGTTTGACGGGGGAGACCCAGTACTTC. The chain couples TRBV27 to TRBJ2-5, with a weak D call TRBD2 (5 bases). The V end lost 3 bases, the J end lost 5 bases, and 7 bases lay between the germline ends. CDR1 and CDR2 (germline): MNHEY, SMNVEV (reference sequence). CDR3 length: 12 residues.

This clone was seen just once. CDR3 bases: TGTGCCAGCAGCCTCTCAGGGGGGGTCACCGGGGAGCTGTTTTTT. This sequence encodes CASSLSGGVTGELFF. The J gene is TRBJ2-2, the V gene TRBV14, with D perhaps assigned TRBD1 or TRBD2 (7 bases each). CDR1 is SGHDN, CDR2 FVKESK, per germline. This CDR3 has 15 amino acids. V was shortened by 4 bases and J by 4 bases, with 13 bases between the two germline ends.

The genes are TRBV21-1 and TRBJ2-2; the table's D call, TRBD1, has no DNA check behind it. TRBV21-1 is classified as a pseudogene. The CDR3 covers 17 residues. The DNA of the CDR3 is TGTGCCAGCAGCGAACGTGAATGGACAGGGAGGACCGGGGAGCTGTTTTTT. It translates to CASSEREWTGRTGELFF.

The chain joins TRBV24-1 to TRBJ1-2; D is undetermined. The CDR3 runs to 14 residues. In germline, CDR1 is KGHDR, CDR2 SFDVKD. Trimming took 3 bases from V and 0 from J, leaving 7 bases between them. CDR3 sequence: CATSDATTNYGYTF. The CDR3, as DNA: TGTGCCACCAGTGATGCGACCACTAACTATGGCTACACCTTC.

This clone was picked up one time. DNA of the CDR3: TGTGCCTGGAGTTGGACAGGGTGGAATCAGCCCCAGCATTTT. Its translation is CAWSWTGWNQPQHF. V is TRBV30 and J is TRBJ1-5, with TRBD1 matching over 8 bases. The length of the CDR3 is 14 residues. Germline CDR1 GTSNPN, CDR2 SVGIG (reference sequence). Trimming cost V 2 bases and J 4 bases; bases outside gene matches: 4. Drawing the rest from reference TRBV30 and TRBJ1-5, the complete variable domain is SQTIHQWPATLVQPVGSPLSLECTVEGTSNPNLYWYRQAAGRGLQLLFYSVGIGQISSEVPQNLSASRPQDRQFILSSKKLLLSDSGFYLCAWSWTGWNQPQHFGDGTRLSIL.